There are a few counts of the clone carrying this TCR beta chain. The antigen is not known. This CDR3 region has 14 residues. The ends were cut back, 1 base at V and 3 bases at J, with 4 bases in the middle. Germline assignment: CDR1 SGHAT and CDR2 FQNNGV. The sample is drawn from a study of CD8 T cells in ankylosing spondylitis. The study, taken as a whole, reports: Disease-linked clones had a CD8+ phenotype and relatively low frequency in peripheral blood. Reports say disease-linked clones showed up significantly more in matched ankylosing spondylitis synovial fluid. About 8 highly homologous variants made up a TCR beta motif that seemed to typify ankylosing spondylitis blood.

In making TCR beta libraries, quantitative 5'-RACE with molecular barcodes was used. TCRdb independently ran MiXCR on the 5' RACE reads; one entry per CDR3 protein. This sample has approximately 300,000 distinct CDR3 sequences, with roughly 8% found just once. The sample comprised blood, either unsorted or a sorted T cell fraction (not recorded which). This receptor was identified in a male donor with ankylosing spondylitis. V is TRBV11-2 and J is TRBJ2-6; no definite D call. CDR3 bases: TGTGCCAGCAGCTTAGTAGGTGGGGCCAACGTCCTGACTTTC. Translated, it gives CASSLVGGANVLTF.